This T cell receptor (beta chain) was captured in a study of graft-versus-host responses after intestinal transplantation. The CDR3 is made up of 15 amino acids. Germline-derived CDR1 and CDR2 are SGHRS and YFSETQ. Trimming left V 0 bases short and J 1 base short, with 7 bases between. Some clones are missing from TCRdb's copy, which holds only in-frame ones; the method was immunoSEQ multiplex PCR. This repertoire shows about 29,000 clones, 87% found once; its top ten account for approximately 10%. V gene TRBV5-1 combines with J gene TRBJ2-2; no clear D. The sample here was PBMCs, taken about 460 days after intestinal transplantation. The source is a human patient who received an intestinal transplant, so some T cells may come from the graft donor. The CDR3 reads CASSLALGNTGELFF. The CDR3 DNA reads as TGCGCCAGCAGCTTGGCCCTGGGGAACACCGGGGAGCTGTTTTTT.